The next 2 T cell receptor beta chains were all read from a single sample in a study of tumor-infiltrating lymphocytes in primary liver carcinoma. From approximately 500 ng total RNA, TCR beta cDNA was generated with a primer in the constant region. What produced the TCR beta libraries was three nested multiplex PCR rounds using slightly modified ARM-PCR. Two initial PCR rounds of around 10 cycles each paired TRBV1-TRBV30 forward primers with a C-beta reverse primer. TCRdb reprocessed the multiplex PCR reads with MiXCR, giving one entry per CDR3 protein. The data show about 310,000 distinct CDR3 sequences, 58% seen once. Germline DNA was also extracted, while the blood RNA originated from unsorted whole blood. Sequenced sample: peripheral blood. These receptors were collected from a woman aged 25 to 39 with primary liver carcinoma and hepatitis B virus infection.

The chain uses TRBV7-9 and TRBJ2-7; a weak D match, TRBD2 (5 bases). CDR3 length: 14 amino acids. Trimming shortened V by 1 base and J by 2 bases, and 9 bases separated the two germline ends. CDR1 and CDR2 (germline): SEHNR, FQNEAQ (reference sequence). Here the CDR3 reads CASSLVSETYEQYF. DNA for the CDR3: TGTGCCAGCAGCTTAGTTAGCGAGACCTACGAGCAGTACTTC.

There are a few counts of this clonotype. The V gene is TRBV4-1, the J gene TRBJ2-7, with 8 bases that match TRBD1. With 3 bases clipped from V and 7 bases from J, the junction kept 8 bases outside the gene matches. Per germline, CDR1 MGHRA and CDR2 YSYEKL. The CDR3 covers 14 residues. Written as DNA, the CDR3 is TGCGCCAGCAGCCAGGGGACAGGAATGGGAGAGCAGTACTTC. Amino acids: CASSQGTGMGEQYF.